This is a list of T cell receptor beta chains from one sample in a study of CD8 T cells in ankylosing spondylitis. TCRdb processed the 5' RACE reads anew with MiXCR; each CDR3 protein has one entry. The repertoire has around 210,000 distinct CDR3 sequences, less than 9.5% of them found once; the top ten carry 4.8%. The sample comprised blood, either unsorted or a sorted T cell fraction (not recorded which). The receptors here all came from a female donor with ankylosing spondylitis or in good health (not recorded which). Both conserved end residues are part of each CDR3. D genes are given only for firm matches. Clone size appears in some rows only: once, few, many, or a class for an expanded clone.

V	size	J	D	CDR3	DNA
TRBV20-1	many	TRBJ2-7	TRBD2	CSARSLTSGSSYEQYF	TGCAGTGCTAGATCCCTGACTAGCGGGAGCTCCTACGAGCAGTACTTC
TRBV20-1	many	TRBJ2-5	.	CSASLLAGRETQYF	TGCAGTGCTAGCCTTCTAGCAGGTCGAGAGACCCAGTACTTC
TRBV7-6	once	TRBJ2-5	.	CASSLEETQCF	TGTGCCAGCAGCTTAGAGGAGACCCAGTGCTTC
TRBV7-2	many	TRBJ2-1	.	CASSLGGGTVANEQFF	TGTGCCAGCAGCTTAGGGGGGGGGACAGTAGCGAATGAGCAGTTCTTC
TRBV7-9	few	TRBJ2-7	TRBD2	CASSSGRASLREEQYF	TGTGCCAGCAGCTCTGGGAGGGCTTCTCTAAGGGAGGAGCAGTACTTC
TRBV3-1	many	TRBJ1-6	.	CASSPQTRRWNSPLHF	TGTGCCAGCAGCCCCCAGACGAGGAGATGGAATTCACCCCTCCACTTT
TRBV7-8	.	TRBJ2-3	TRBD2	CASSFQTSGAMTDTQYF	TGTGCCAGCAGCTTCCAGACTAGCGGGGCGATGACAGATACGCAGTATTTT
TRBV7-9	.	TRBJ2-7	.	CASSLKGAADEQYF	TGTGCCAGCAGCTTAAAAGGGGCAGCGGACGAGCAGTACTTC
TRBV7-9	many	TRBJ2-7	.	CASAKDRFSYEQYF	TGTGCCAGCGCCAAGGACCGATTCTCCTACGAGCAGTACTTC
TRBV27	many	TRBJ2-7	.	CASSNGTGSLYEQYF	TGTGCCAGCAGTAACGGAACAGGGAGTCTCTACGAGCAGTACTTC
TRBV7-9	few	TRBJ2-7	.	CASRSWELGAEQYF	TGTGCCAGCAGGTCATGGGAGTTGGGGGCCGAGCAGTACTTC
TRBV12-3/TRBV12-4	many	TRBJ2-2	.	CASSPAGELFF	TGTGCCAGCAGCCCAGCGGGGGAGCTGTTTTTT
TRBV10-3	many	TRBJ2-3	TRBD1	CAISAGGDRDTQYF	TGTGCCATCAGCGCAGGGGGCGATAGAGATACGCAGTATTTT
TRBV3-1	many	TRBJ2-7	.	CASSQGWAGSSYEQYF	TGTGCCAGCAGCCAAGGGTGGGCGGGATCCTCCTACGAGCAGTACTTC
TRBV9	many	TRBJ2-5	.	CASSVDPDRKETQYF	TGTGCCAGCAGCGTAGACCCGGACAGAAAAGAGACCCAGTACTTC
TRBV9	many	TRBJ2-7	TRBD1	CASSVDPRTGNSYEQYF	TGTGCCAGCAGCGTAGATCCAAGGACAGGGAACTCCTACGAGCAGTACTTC
TRBV3-1	many	TRBJ2-1	.	CASSAWDDRGNEQFF	TGTGCCAGCAGCGCCTGGGACGACCGGGGGAATGAGCAGTTCTTC
TRBV5-6	many	TRBJ1-5	.	CASSLYLRGQPQHF	TGTGCCAGCAGCCTCTATTTGAGGGGTCAGCCCCAGCATTTT
TRBV7-9	few	TRBJ1-6	TRBD1	CASSPTGVGNSPLHF	TGTGCCAGCAGCCCGACAGGGGTCGGGAATTCACCCCTCCACTTT
TRBV6-4	many	TRBJ2-3	TRBD2	CASSPAGDRDTQYF	TGTGCCAGCAGTCCGGCGGGAGACAGAGATACGCAGTATTTT
TRBV11-3	few	TRBJ2-2	.	CASEGFDGELFF	TGTGCCAGCGAGGGGTTTGACGGGGAGCTGTTTTTT
TRBV14	many	TRBJ2-2	.	CASSQDSAGLRSGELFF	TGTGCCAGCAGCCAAGATTCTGCAGGGTTAAGATCCGGGGAGCTGTTTTTT
TRBV6-5	many	TRBJ1-1	TRBD1	CASSSPGTANTEAFF	TGTGCCAGCAGTTCCCCCGGGACAGCTAACACTGAAGCTTTCTTT
TRBV28	many	TRBJ1-3	TRBD1	CASSLVGTGRNTIYF	TGTGCCAGCAGTTTAGTCGGGACAGGAAGAAACACCATATATTTT
TRBV4-2	many	TRBJ1-2	.	CASSQDGFGRSNYGYTF	TGTGCCAGCAGCCAAGATGGGTTTGGACGGAGTAACTATGGCTACACCTTC
TRBV28	many	TRBJ1-1	.	CATNSGLEAFF	TGTGCCACTAATTCAGGGCTTGAAGCTTTCTTT
TRBV6-1	.	TRBJ2-3	.	CASSAIGSPSTDTQYF	TGTGCCAGCAGCGCCATTGGGTCCCCAAGCACAGATACGCAGTATTTT
TRBV9	many	TRBJ2-7	TRBD2	CASSSGLAAVVNEQYF	TGTGCCAGCAGCTCGGGACTAGCGGCGGTGGTGAACGAGCAGTACTTC
TRBV7-2	few	TRBJ2-3	.	CASSLARGSDTQYF	TGTGCCAGCAGCTTAGCGAGGGGATCAGATACGCAGTATTTT
TRBV7-2	.	TRBJ1-2	.	CASSLPVGGARRGYTF	TGTGCCAGCAGTCTCCCTGTAGGGGGGGCGCGTCGGGGCTACACCTTC
TRBV28	many	TRBJ2-3	TRBD1	CASSLGDRGTDTQYF	TGTGCCAGCAGTTTAGGAGACAGGGGCACAGATACGCAGTATTTT
TRBV6-2/TRBV6-3	few	TRBJ2-1	TRBD2	CASSYLPSAGKQFF	TGTGCCAGCAGTTACCTCCCCTCAGCGGGAAAGCAGTTCTTC
TRBV4-3	many	TRBJ2-3	.	CASSQDLGHPSTDTQYF	TGCGCCAGCAGCCAAGACCTGGGACACCCTAGCACAGATACGCAGTATTTT
TRBV2	many	TRBJ2-7	.	CASGTASYEQYF	TGTGCCAGCGGCACGGCGTCCTACGAGCAGTACTTC
TRBV25-1	many	TRBJ2-7	TRBD1	CASSPRGLGEQYF	TGTGCCAGCAGCCCCAGGGGGTTAGGGGAGCAGTACTTC
TRBV2	many	TRBJ1-4	.	CASREATNEKLFF	TGTGCCAGCAGAGAAGCAACTAATGAAAAACTGTTTTTT
TRBV5-1	many	TRBJ2-2	.	CASSQGLLPGELFF	TGCGCCAGCAGCCAGGGTCTGCTGCCCGGGGAGCTGTTTTTT
TRBV6-2/TRBV6-3	many	TRBJ2-1	TRBD2	CASTPLAGTINEQFF	TGTGCCAGCACCCCTCTAGCGGGAACAATCAATGAGCAGTTCTTC
TRBV13	few	TRBJ2-2	.	CASSPDGTLRGGELFF	TGTGCCAGCAGCCCCGACGGGACTCTGAGAGGCGGGGAGCTGTTTTTT
TRBV11-2	many	TRBJ2-7	TRBD1	CASSPVSRDRGRPYEQYF	TGTGCCAGCAGCCCGGTCTCAAGGGACAGGGGTCGTCCCTACGAGCAGTACTTC
TRBV5-1	many	TRBJ2-7	.	CASSLGHEYEQYF	TGCGCCAGCAGCTTGGGACACGAGTACGAGCAGTACTTC
TRBV9	many	TRBJ1-1	.	CASSKTPGPQNTEAFF	TGTGCCAGCAGCAAAACACCGGGACCCCAGAACACTGAAGCTTTCTTT
TRBV12-3/TRBV12-4	many	TRBJ2-2	TRBD2	CASSLALVAGVIGELFF	TGTGCCAGCAGTTTAGCGCTGGTAGCGGGAGTAATCGGGGAGCTGTTTTTT
TRBV5-1	.	TRBJ2-5	.	CASTSGVGVETQYF	TGCGCCAGCACTTCAGGTGTGGGGGTGGAGACCCAGTACTTC
TRBV7-2	many	TRBJ2-3	TRBD2	CASSSLAGDPTDTQYF	TGTGCCAGCAGCTCGCTAGCGGGAGACCCCACAGATACGCAGTATTTT